This T cell receptor (beta chain) was retrieved from a study of blood T cell repertoires in COVID-19. Across the study: Sites in the United States, Italy and Spain provided acute and convalescent COVID-19 samples. T cells, B-cell-depleted T cells, or PBMCs provided the cDNA or gDNA that served as material.

In the original analysis: Amplification with reference gene primers provided the estimates of nucleated cell counts. The data were produced by immunoSEQ multiplex PCR, yet TCRdb's version contains in-frame clones alone and is incomplete. V and J calls and clone size are those listed in that table; D and trimming were worked out from the DNA. The sample records about 27,000 clones, roughly 88% being singletons. The CDR3 is 12 residues long. The germline V and J ends were trimmed by 1 base and 8 bases, with 6 bases remaining between them. Germline V lookup: CDR1 SGHNT, CDR2 YENEEA. V and J are TRBV11-3 and TRBJ2-1; D is undetermined. The origin of this receptor is a woman between 50 and 59 years old with active COVID-19. Sequenced sample: peripheral blood. The CDR3 is CASSLVADEQFF. The DNA of the CDR3 is TGTGCCAGCAGCTTAGTTGCAGATGAGCAGTTCTTC.